The 3 T cell receptor beta chains below come from one sample, sequenced in a study of blood T cells in healthy people across ages. It was with a sample-barcoded 5' primer and a J-beta primer mix that a second PCR of about 7 to 12 cycles was run. TCRdb processed the 5' RACE reads anew with MiXCR; each CDR3 protein has one entry. This table has 350,000 to 450,000 distinct CDR3 sequences, about 49% appearing once. Specimen: blood. All receptors come from a man aged 55 to 70 in good health.

Many counts were recorded for this clonotype. The J gene is TRBJ2-7, the V gene TRBV20-1, with 11 bases matching TRBD1. Per germline, CDR1 DFQATT and CDR2 SNEGSKA (reference sequence). J lost 4 bases, V lost 4 bases, and 9 bases had no gene match. This CDR3 comprises 15 residues. CDR3 in DNA: TGCAGTGCTAACCACGGGACAGGGGGTCGATACGAGCAGTACTTC. This encodes CSANHGTGGRYEQYF.

The rearrangement links TRBV12-3 or TRBV12-4 to TRBJ2-5, with a weak D call TRBD1 (5 bases). V lost 1 base, J lost 6 bases, and 15 bases lay in between. CDR3 length: 15 residues. The CDR3 reads CASSLVGALRKTQYF. The CDR3 DNA is TGTGCCAGCAGTTTAGTAGGGGCGCTCAGAAAGACCCAGTACTTC.

The chain uses TRBV12-3 or TRBV12-4 and TRBJ1-2; D gene ambiguous. V was clipped by 3 bases and J by 1 base, with 12 bases between them. The CDR3 covers 15 residues. CDR3 sequence reads: CASSLTGQNNYGYTF. The CDR3 nucleotides are TGTGCCAGCAGTTTGACTGGGCAGAATAACTATGGCTACACCTTC.